These 6 T cell receptor beta chains share one sample of origin, sequenced in a study of identical twins. One entry per CDR3 protein results from TCRdb running MiXCR on the 5' RACE reads. This table holds hundreds of thousands of distinct CDR3 sequences, around 8% found once. The sample was also reused in another study, on yellow fever vaccine responses in identical twins.

The sequenced sample consisted of memory (CD45RO+) T cells sorted from blood. These receptors were collected from a woman under 30 in good health.

The rearrangement joins TRBV28 to TRBJ1-2; D remains unclear. Trimming left V 7 bases short and J 5 bases short, with 11 bases between. Germline lookup yields CDR1 MDHEN and CDR2 SYDVKM. The CDR3 sequence is 12 residues long. The CDR3 nucleotides are TGTGCCAGCAACGAGGCCCTTTATGGCTACACCTTC. Protein product: CASNEALYGYTF.

The chain recombines TRBV28 with TRBJ2-7, with D unresolved. This CDR3 contains 15 residues. Deletions cut 5 bases from V and 4 bases from J, with 18 bases between. From germline, CDR1 is MDHEN and CDR2 SYDVKM. CDR3 sequence (DNA): TGTGCCAGCAGTCCCCGGGTCAATTCCAAATACGAGCAGTACTTC. Translating it yields CASSPRVNSKYEQYF.

In its sample, this clonotype was seen a few times. The chain couples TRBV5-1 to TRBJ2-2; D remains ambiguous. Deletions cut 10 bases from V and 5 bases from J, with 6 bases between. There are 10 residues in the CDR3. Germline V gives CDR1 SGHRS, CDR2 YFSETQ. The CDR3 protein is CAYRTGELFF. As DNA, the CDR3 is TGCGCCTACCGTACCGGGGAGCTGTTTTTT. The full variable domain, with the rest looked up from reference TRBV5-1 and TRBJ2-2, is KAGVTQTPRYLIKTRGQQVTLSCSPISGHRSVSWYQQTPGQGLQFLFEYFSETQRNKGNFPGRFSGRQFSNSRSEMNVSTLELGDSALYLCAYRTGELFFGEGSRLTVL.

The sample holds a few counts of this clonotype. J is TRBJ2-3 and V is TRBV6-5, with 8 nucleotides matching TRBD2. Germline CDR1 is MNHEY and CDR2 is SVGAGI. The CDR3 length is 15 residues. The junction had 8 bases not matched to a gene; V was cut back by 2 bases and J by 7 bases. The CDR3 DNA follows: TGTGCCAGCAGTTACACGAGAACGGGGGGGAATACGCAGTATTTT. Its protein is CASSYTRTGGNTQYF.

This sequence joins TRBV27 and TRBJ2-3; D not certain. CDR1 is MNHEY and CDR2 is SMNVEV in the germline V gene (reference sequence). This CDR3 has 15 amino acids. Trimming took 2 bases from V and 2 from J, leaving 11 bases between them. The CDR3 spells CASSLTFTVTDTQYF. CDR3 nucleotides: TGTGCCAGCAGTTTAACTTTCACCGTCACAGATACGCAGTATTTT.

This clonotype was detected many times. The chain recombines TRBV3-1 with TRBJ2-1; 8 bases align to TRBD1. The CDR3 totals 15 residues. J was trimmed by 3 bases and V by 4 bases; bases with no gene match: 5. Germline V gene sequence: CDR1 LGHDT, CDR2 YNNKEL (reference sequence). The CDR3 loop is CASSRDRGVYNEQFF. CDR3 in DNA: TGTGCCAGCAGCCGAGACAGGGGCGTCTACAATGAGCAGTTCTTC.